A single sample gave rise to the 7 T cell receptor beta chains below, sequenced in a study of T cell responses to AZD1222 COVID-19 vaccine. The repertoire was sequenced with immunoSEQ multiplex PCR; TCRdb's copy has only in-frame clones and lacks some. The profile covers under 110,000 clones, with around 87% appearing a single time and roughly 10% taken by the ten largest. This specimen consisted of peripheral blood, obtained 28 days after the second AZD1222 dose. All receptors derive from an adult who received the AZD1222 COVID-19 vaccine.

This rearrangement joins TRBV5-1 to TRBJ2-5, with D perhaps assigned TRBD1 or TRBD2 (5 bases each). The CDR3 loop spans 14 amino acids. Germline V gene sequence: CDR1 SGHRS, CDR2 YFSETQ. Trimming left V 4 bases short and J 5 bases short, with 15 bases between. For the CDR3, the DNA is TGCGCCAGCAGCCTGGCCGGGACGGATGAGACCCAGTACTTC. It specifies CASSLAGTDETQYF. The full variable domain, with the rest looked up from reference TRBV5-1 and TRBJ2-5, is KAGVTQTPRYLIKTRGQQVTLSCSPISGHRSVSWYQQTPGQGLQFLFEYFSETQRNKGNFPGRFSGRQFSNSRSEMNVSTLELGDSALYLCASSLAGTDETQYFGPGTRLLVL.

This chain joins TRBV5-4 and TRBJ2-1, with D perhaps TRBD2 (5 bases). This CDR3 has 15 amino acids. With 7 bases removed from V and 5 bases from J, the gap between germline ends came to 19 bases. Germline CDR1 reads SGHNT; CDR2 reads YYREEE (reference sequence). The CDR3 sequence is CASRSPSGKHNEQFF. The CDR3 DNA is TGTGCCAGCCGATCGCCCAGCGGAAAACACAATGAGCAGTTCTTC.

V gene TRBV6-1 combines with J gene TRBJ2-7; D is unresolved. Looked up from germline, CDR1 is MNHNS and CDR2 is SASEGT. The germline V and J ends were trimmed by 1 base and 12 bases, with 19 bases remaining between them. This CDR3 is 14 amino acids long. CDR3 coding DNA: TGTGCCAGCAGTGAAGTGTTTGACAACCCTAGGAGGTACTTC. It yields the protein CASSEVFDNPRRYF.

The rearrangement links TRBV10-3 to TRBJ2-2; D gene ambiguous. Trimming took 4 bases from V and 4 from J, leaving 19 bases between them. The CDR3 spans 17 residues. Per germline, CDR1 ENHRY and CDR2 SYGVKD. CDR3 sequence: CAISGLGKYSSTGELFF. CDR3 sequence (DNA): TGTGCCATCAGTGGTCTCGGCAAGTACAGCAGCACCGGGGAGCTGTTTTTT.

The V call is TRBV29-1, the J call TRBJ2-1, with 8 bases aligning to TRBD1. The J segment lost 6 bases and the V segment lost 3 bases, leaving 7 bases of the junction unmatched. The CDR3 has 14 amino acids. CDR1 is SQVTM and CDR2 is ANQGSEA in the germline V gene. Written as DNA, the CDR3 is TGCAGCGTTGACGGGACAGGAACTTCCAATGAGCAGTTCTTC. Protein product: CSVDGTGTSNEQFF.

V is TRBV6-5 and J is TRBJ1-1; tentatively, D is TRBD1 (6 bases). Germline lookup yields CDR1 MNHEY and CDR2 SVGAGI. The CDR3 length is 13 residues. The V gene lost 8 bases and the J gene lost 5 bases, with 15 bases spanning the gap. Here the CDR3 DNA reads TGTGCCAGCCTACAGGGCTGGGGGACTGAAGCTTTCTTT. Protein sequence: CASLQGWGTEAFF.

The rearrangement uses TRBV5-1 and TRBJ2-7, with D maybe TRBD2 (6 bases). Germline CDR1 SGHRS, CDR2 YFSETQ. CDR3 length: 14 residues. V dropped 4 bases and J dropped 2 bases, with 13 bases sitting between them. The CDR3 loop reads CASSPWEETYEQYF. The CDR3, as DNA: TGCGCCAGCAGCCCCTGGGAGGAGACCTACGAGCAGTACTTC.